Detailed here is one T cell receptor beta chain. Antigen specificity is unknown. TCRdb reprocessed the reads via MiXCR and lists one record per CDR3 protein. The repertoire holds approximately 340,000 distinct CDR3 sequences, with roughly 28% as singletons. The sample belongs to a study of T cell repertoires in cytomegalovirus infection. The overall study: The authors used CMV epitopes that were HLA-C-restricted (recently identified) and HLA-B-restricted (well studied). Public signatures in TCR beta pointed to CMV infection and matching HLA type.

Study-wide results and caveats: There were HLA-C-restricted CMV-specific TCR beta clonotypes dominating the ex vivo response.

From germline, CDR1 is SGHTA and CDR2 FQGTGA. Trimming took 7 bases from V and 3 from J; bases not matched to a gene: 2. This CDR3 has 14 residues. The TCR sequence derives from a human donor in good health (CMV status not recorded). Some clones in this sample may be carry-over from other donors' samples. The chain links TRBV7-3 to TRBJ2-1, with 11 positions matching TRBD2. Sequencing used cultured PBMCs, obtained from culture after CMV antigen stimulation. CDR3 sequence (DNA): TGTGCCAGCAAGACTAGCGGGGACTACAATGAGCAGTTCTTC. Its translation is CASKTSGDYNEQFF.